This T cell receptor (beta chain) was obtained from a study of cytomegalovirus exposure and HLA in healthy donors. Study-wide results and caveats: Later analysis associated a missense DCLRE1C variant with TCR beta V- and J-gene trimming. Sequencing had likely introduced a cluster of highly shared sequence variants as an artifact. Serostatus for CMV was the only available immune exposure information. Rates of TCR association differed by HLA locus in a later analysis, with DRB1 highest and HLA-C lowest.

With respect to this clone: The antigen is unknown.

CDR3 length: 14 residues. The germline CDR1 and CDR2 sequences are MNHEY and SVGAGI. Between the trimmed V and J ends, which lost 6 bases and 0 bases, there was a span of 9 bases. A multiplex PCR was run with 60 Vbeta primers and 13 Jbeta primers. Repertoires were generated with immunoSEQ multiplex PCR, while TCRdb's copy carries only in-frame clones and drops some. Of some 200,000 clones listed, just over 75% are singletons. This TCR was sampled from a woman aged 25 to 39 in good health and CMV-seropositive. This rearrangement joins TRBV6-5 to TRBJ2-1; D may be TRBD2 (6 bases). Material: PBMCs. The CDR3 DNA follows: TGTGCCAGCAGACCCGGGGGCTCCTACAATGAGCAGTTCTTC. This encodes CASRPGGSYNEQFF.